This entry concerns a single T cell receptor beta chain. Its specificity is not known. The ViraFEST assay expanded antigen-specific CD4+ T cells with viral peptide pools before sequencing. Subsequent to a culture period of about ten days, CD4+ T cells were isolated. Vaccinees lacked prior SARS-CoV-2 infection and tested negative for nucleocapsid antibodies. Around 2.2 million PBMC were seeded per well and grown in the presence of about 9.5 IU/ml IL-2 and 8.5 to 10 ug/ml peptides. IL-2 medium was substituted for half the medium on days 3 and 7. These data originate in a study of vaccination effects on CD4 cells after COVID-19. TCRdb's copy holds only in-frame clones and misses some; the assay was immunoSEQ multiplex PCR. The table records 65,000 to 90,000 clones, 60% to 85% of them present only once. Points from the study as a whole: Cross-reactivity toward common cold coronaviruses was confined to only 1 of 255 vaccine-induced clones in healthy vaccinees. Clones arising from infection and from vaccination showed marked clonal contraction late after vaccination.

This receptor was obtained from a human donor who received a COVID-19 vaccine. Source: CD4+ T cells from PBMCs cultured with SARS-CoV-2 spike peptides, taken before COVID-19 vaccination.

CDR3 region: CASSPPLPQETQYF. The CDR3 coding sequence is TGTGCCAGCTCACCACCGCTGCCACAAGAGACCCAGTACTTC. The rearrangement links TRBV18 to TRBJ2-5; D is unresolved. The ends were cut back, 0 bases at V and 2 bases at J, with 7 bases in the middle. This CDR3 spans 14 amino acids. Germline V gene sequence: CDR1 KGHSH, CDR2 LQKENI.